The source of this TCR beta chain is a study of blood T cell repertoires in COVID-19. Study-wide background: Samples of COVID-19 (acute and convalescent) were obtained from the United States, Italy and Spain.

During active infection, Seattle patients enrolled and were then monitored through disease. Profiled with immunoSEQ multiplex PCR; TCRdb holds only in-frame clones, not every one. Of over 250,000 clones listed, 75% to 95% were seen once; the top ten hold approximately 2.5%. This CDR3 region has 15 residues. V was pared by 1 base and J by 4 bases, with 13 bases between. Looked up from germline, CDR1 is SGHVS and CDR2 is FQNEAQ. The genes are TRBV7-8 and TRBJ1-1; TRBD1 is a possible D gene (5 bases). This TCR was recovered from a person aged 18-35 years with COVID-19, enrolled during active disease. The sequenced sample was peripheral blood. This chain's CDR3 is CASSLERGGGTEAFF. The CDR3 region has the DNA TGTGCCAGCAGCTTAGAAAGGGGCGGTGGCACTGAAGCTTTCTTT.